Listed below are T cell receptor beta chains from one sample, sequenced in a study of shared clonotypes between healthy human individuals. Generated by immunoSEQ multiplex PCR, the TCRdb table keeps only in-frame clones and is missing some. The sample gives about 2.4 million clones, roughly 93% of which show up once; around 0.4% is in the top ten. Specimen: naive CD4+ T cells from PBMCs. The source of these receptors is a man aged 18 to 29 in good health. Some clones in this sample may be carry-over from other donors' samples. Each CDR3 is given with its conserved first and last residue. Each record gives: J gene, V gene, clone size, D gene, CDR3 DNA, CDR3 protein. D genes are given only for firm matches. Part of the rows lack a size; the others show once, few, many or a class for expanded clones.

TRBJ2-3,TRBV5-1,NA,NA,TGCGCCAGCAGCTTGGGTACTATCACAGATACGCAGTATTTT,CASSLGTITDTQYF
TRBJ2-2,TRBV10-1,NA,NA,TGCGCCAGCATGGGTTCGAACACCGGGGAGCTGTTTTTT,CASMGSNTGELFF
TRBJ2-7,TRBV7-9,once,NA,TGTGCCAGCAGCTTGCAACTCTACGAGCAGTACTTC,CASSLQLYEQYF
TRBJ2-1,TRBV28,NA,TRBD2,TGTGCCAGCAGTTTGGCGGGACTAGCCTTTAACAATGAGCAGTTCTTC,CASSLAGLAFNNEQFF
TRBJ2-1,TRBV6-1,NA,TRBD2,TGTGCCAGCAGTGTGGGGACTAGCGGGGCTCCCAGGGGCAATGAGCAGTTCTTC,CASSVGTSGAPRGNEQFF
TRBJ1-1,TRBV18,NA,NA,TGTGCCAGCTCACCAGATCAGAACACTGAAGCTTTCTTT,CASSPDQNTEAFF
TRBJ2-3,TRBV7-9,NA,NA,TGTGCCAGCAGCCCCCGGGACCGAAAAAACACAGATACGCAGTATTTT,CASSPRDRKNTDTQYF
TRBJ2-3,TRBV2,NA,NA,TGTGCCAGCATCGCACGGCGGTCTAGCACAGATACGCAGTATTTT,CASIARRSSTDTQYF
TRBJ2-2,TRBV7-3,NA,NA,TGTGCCAGCAGCCATAAGCCGTTAGGGCAGGGGTACACCGGGGAGCTGTTTTTT,CASSHKPLGQGYTGELFF
TRBJ1-5,TRBV6-5,NA,NA,TGTGCCAGCAGTCCCCCGGGATGGAATCAGCCCCAGCATTTT,CASSPPGWNQPQHF
TRBJ2-7,TRBV6-5,NA,NA,TGTGCCAGCTCAGTCATCAGTGGGCGGGTGAAGCAGTACTTC,CASSVISGRVKQYF
TRBJ2-1,TRBV4-1,NA,TRBD2,TGCGCCAGCAGCCAAGATCGCGGGACTAGCGGGAGATCGCATGAGCAGTTCTTC,CASSQDRGTSGRSHEQFF
TRBJ2-7,TRBV7-2,NA,NA,TGTGCCAGCAGATTTAGTGAGGGATACTCCTACGAGCAGTACTTC,CASRFSEGYSYEQYF
TRBJ2-2,TRBV6-5,NA,NA,TGTGCCAGCAGGCTGGACCCGAACACCGGGGAGCTGTTTTTT,CASRLDPNTGELFF
TRBJ2-7,TRBV6-5,NA,TRBD2,TGTGCCAGCAGTCGTTCGGGGAGGGCCTACGAGCAGTACTTC,CASSRSGRAYEQYF
TRBJ2-1,TRBV14,NA,TRBD1,TGTGCCAGCTCGGGGACAGGGGTTATTAGGAATGAGCAGTTCTTC,CASSGTGVIRNEQFF
TRBJ2-7,TRBV5-4,NA,TRBD2,TGTGCCAGCAGCTTGACCACTAGCGGGAGAGGCAACGAGCAGTACTTC,CASSLTTSGRGNEQYF
TRBJ2-1,TRBV6-5,NA,TRBD2,TGTGCCAGCAGTAGCAGGACTAGCGGATACAATGAGCAGTTCTTC,CASSSRTSGYNEQFF
TRBJ2-7,TRBV28,NA,TRBD2,TGTGCCAGTCGGGACTATCCCTACGAGCAGTACTTC,CASRDYPYEQYF
TRBJ2-3,TRBV5-1,NA,TRBD2,TGCGCCAGCAGCCTCCTCGGGAGAGCGGGAGGCCCCACAGATACGCAGTATTTT,CASSLLGRAGGPTDTQYF
TRBJ2-7,TRBV29-1,NA,NA,TGCAGCGTTGGTGGCAGCTACGAGCAGTACTTC,CSVGGSYEQYF
TRBJ2-1,TRBV7-3,NA,TRBD2,TGTGCCAGCAGCTTGGTTCTAGCGGGAGGCCGCAATGAGCAGTTCTTC,CASSLVLAGGRNEQFF
TRBJ1-1,TRBV28,NA,NA,TGTGCCAGCAGTTCCGGGGGGTTCACTGAAGCTTTCTTT,CASSSGGFTEAFF
TRBJ2-1,TRBV2,NA,TRBD2,TGTGCCAGCGGAGCGGGACGGGCCTACAATGAGCAGTTCTTC,CASGAGRAYNEQFF
TRBJ2-7,TRBV28,NA,TRBD1,TGTGCCAGCAGTCCCGGACCGGGACAGGCCGCCCAGCAGTACTTC,CASSPGPGQAAQQYF
TRBJ2-2,TRBV9,NA,TRBD2,TGTGCCAGCAGCCCTGCGGCGGGGAGGGGAAACACCGGGGAGCTGTTTTTT,CASSPAAGRGNTGELFF
TRBJ2-7,TRBV7-9,NA,NA,TGTGCCAGCAGCCTCAAACAGGGTATAGGTTACGAGCAGTACTTC,CASSLKQGIGYEQYF
TRBJ2-7,TRBV11-2,NA,TRBD2,TGTGCCAGCAGCCCCGGGACTAGCGGGAGGTCCTACGAGCAGTACTTC,CASSPGTSGRSYEQYF